The text below deals with one T cell receptor beta chain. The antigen remains undetermined. The data were taken from a study of STAT5B mutations in CD4+ large granular lymphocyte leukemia. Study at large: Among healthy controls, a particular HLA allele went with more CDR3 'QG' motifs.

The study's findings and limits: Without putative leukemic clones, patient CD4-sorted repertoires remained more clonal than healthy CD4+ repertoires.

Assay: immunoSEQ multiplex PCR; the TCRdb copy retains only in-frame clones and omits some. Counted here are roughly 40,000 clones, roughly 76% occurring once; the ten biggest clones make up approximately 4%. This CDR3 region has 17 residues. The clonotype originates from a human donor in good health. This sequence joins TRBV21-1 and TRBJ2-3; the table calls TRBD2, which could not be checked here. TRBV21-1 has pseudogene status. The sequenced material came from CD4+ T cells from blood buffy coats. Here the CDR3 reads CASSKERTPERADTQYF. CDR3 coding DNA: TGTGCCAGCAGCAAAGAACGAACCCCAGAGAGGGCAGATACGCAGTATTTT.